The TCR beta chain described here comes from a study of OX40 agonist ivuxolimab in advanced cancers. General notes on the study: Ivuxolimab was a fully human IgG2 agonistic monoclonal antibody targeting the costimulatory receptor OX40 (CD134). Intravenous ivuxolimab was administered to patients every 2 weeks at six dose levels: 0.01, 0.1, 0.3, 1.5, 3 and 10 mg/kg. Of the approximately 53 patients in dose escalation, about 20 had hepatocellular carcinoma, some 15 had melanoma, 9 had renal cell carcinoma and 9 had head and neck cancer. In the dose-escalation cohort, approximately 82% of patients were male, and the mean age was approximately 60 years with a range of roughly 23 to 79. Prior anti-PD-1, anti-PD-L1 or anti-CTLA-4 therapy was permitted, and 40% to 50% of dose-escalation patients had received checkpoint inhibitors. Partial responses were achieved by three dose-escalation patients, of whom one had hepatocellular carcinoma and two had cutaneous melanoma. The purpose of peripheral TCRbeta sequencing was to test whether ivuxolimab changed TCR sequence diversity and led to clonal T-cell expansion. The paper covers the monotherapy dose-escalation part of the phase I ivuxolimab trial, which included N of about 50 patients. Study-level results and caveats: Low levels of normalized T-cell clonal expansion were also seen in some nonresponding patients. In the 0.1-3.0 mg/kg groups, partial responders were among the patients with the lowest normalized peripheral clonal expansion, particularly in CD8+ T cells. On average, CD8+ T cells showed more expanded clones than CD4+ T cells after ivuxolimab. Clonal expansion of both CD4+ and CD8+ blood T cells was observed from baseline to week 6 at doses 0.1 to 3.0 mg/kg. Antigen specificity was not determined for the clonally expanded peripheral T cells.

Patients with autoimmune disease history or receiving systemic immunosuppression were excluded from the trial. In every dose cohort, peripheral blood was drawn for TCR sequencing at baseline, cycle 4 day 1, and cycle 7 day 1. The samples were drawn from a first-in-human, open-label, multicenter phase I dose-escalation trial of ivuxolimab. Adults with locally advanced or metastatic melanoma, renal cell carcinoma, hepatocellular carcinoma or head and neck squamous cell carcinoma were enrolled in the trial. Before TCR sequencing, CD4+ and CD8+ T cells were separately sorted from peripheral blood. Only one count was recorded for this clone. It lacks a known antigen. No much larger clonotype is one base removed from it; base qualities were not supplied. For sequencing of the TCRbeta CDR3 region, genomic DNA was extracted from the sorted cells. TCRbeta CDR3 regions were sequenced using the immunoSEQ Assay. This is the immuneACCESS table as TCRdb keeps it, with only in-frame sequences that have V and J called. A part of the clones is gone; compared with another copy, unresolved V genes explain less than half, and the rest is unexplained. This sample comprises 92,000 or so clones, 84% of them detected only once. 5.8% of the sample belongs to the ten largest clones.

Including the terminal cysteine and phenylalanine, the CDR3 comprises 15 residues. Only the CDR3 DNA stays, 45 bases, in frame from base 1. From the germline V gene, CDR1 is MNHNS and CDR2 is SASEGT. The V end loses 4 bases and the J end loses 3 bases, and a stretch of 13 bases separates them. The chain was built from TRBV6-1 and TRBJ1-5; a weak D assignment points to TRBD1 (5 bases agree). The sample consisted of CD4+ or CD8+ T cells sorted from blood, taken in a trial of the OX40 agonist ivuxolimab. This TCR was recovered from an adult with an advanced solid tumor such as melanoma, head and neck, liver or kidney cancer. The CDR3 is CASSVTGTFNQPQHF. The nucleotide sequence is given as TGTGCCAGCAGTGTAACCGGGACCTTCAATCAGCCCCAGCATTTT.